These 12 T cell receptor beta chains came from one sample sequenced in a study of T cells in tuberculosis. TCRdb's copy holds only in-frame clones and misses some; the assay was immunoSEQ multiplex PCR. The table has around 38,000 clones, around 96% seen once. Sequencing was carried out using PBMCs. These receptors were collected from a donor between 10 and 29 years old with latent tuberculosis or without tuberculosis infection.

V gene TRBV13 combines with J gene TRBJ2-1, with 9 bases identical to TRBD2. CDR1 is PRHDT, CDR2 FYEKMQ, per germline (reference sequence). The CDR3 covers 13 residues. V shed 4 bases, J shed 10 bases, and the junction held 5 bases outside the gene matches. CDR3 amino acids: CASSSGTSNEQFF. In DNA, the CDR3 is TGTGCCAGCAGCTCCGGGACTAGCAACGAGCAGTTCTTC.

The gene calls are TRBV7-6 and TRBJ1-1; D may be TRBD1 (5 bases). CDR1 and CDR2 (germline): SGHVS, FNYEAQ. V was pared by 7 bases and J by 5 bases, with 17 bases between. This CDR3 spans 14 amino acids. As DNA, the CDR3 is TGTGCCAGCACCCTGGGGGGGGTGTGGACTGAAGCTTTCTTT. Translating gives CASTLGGVWTEAFF.

The chain carries TRBV20-1 and TRBJ1-2, with no clear D. Germline-derived CDR1 and CDR2 are DFQATT and SNEGSKA (reference sequence). Between the trimmed V and J ends, which lost 3 bases and 7 bases, there was a span of 3 bases. The CDR3 is made up of 9 amino acids. The CDR3 nucleotides are TGCAGTGCTAGTCGTGGCTACACCTTC. Translation: CSASRGYTF.

The chain uses TRBV5-1 and TRBJ1-6; TRBD1 agrees at 7 bases. The CDR3 has 19 residues. The J segment lost 4 bases and the V segment lost 0 bases, leaving 13 bases of the junction unmatched. Looked up from germline, CDR1 is SGHRS and CDR2 is YFSETQ. This chain's CDR3 is CASSLVRREGAFYNSPLHF. Here the CDR3 DNA reads TGCGCCAGCAGCTTGGTCAGGCGTGAGGGGGCCTTTTATAATTCACCCCTCCACTTT.

The chain has TRBV10-3 and TRBJ2-5, with D possibly TRBD2 on 5 matching bases. The V end was cut by 0 bases, the J end by 5 bases, with 22 bases between. Germline CDR1 reads ENHRY; CDR2 reads SYGVKD. This CDR3 has 18 amino acids. The CDR3 nucleotides read TGTGCCATCAGTGAGTCGTCATCTGGTGGTCTAGCTGGGGAGACCCAGTACTTC. This encodes CAISESSSGGLAGETQYF.

The genes are TRBV19 and TRBJ2-2; perhaps TRBD1 as D (5 bases). This CDR3 is 15 amino acids long. The V and J ends lost 6 bases and 2 bases respectively, with 13 bases between them. The V gene's germline CDR1 is LNHDA and CDR2 SQIVND (reference sequence). CDR3 in amino acids: CASSSTEINTGELFF. For the CDR3, the DNA is TGTGCCAGTAGCTCGACAGAGATAAACACCGGGGAGCTGTTTTTT.

The rearrangement joins TRBV11-2 to TRBJ1-2; 9 bases map to TRBD1. The V and J ends lost 5 bases and 4 bases, in that order; junction bases with no gene match: 11. In germline, CDR1 is SGHAT, CDR2 FQNNGV. CDR3 length equals 16 residues. The CDR3: CASSPKTGGAGYGYTF. CDR3 DNA sequence: TGTGCCAGCAGCCCAAAAACAGGGGGCGCGGGCTATGGCTACACCTTC. Full variable domain (remainder filled in from reference TRBV11-2 and TRBJ1-2): EAGVAQSPRYKIIEKRQSVAFWCNPISGHATLYWYQQILGQGPKLLIQFQNNGVVDDSQLPKDRFSAERLKGVDSTLKIQPAKLEDSAVYLCASSPKTGGAGYGYTFGSGTRLTVV.

A remark on this clone: One junction end does not reproduce the germline sequence, and a read error may be involved. This chain joins TRBV20-1 and TRBJ2-3, with TRBD2 matching over 8 bases. In germline, CDR1 is DFQATT, CDR2 SNEGSKA (reference sequence). CDR3 length equals 10 residues. The CDR3 is CSASAGLAVF. CDR3 coding DNA: TGCAGTGCTAGCGCCGGACTAGCTGTTTTT.

The chain links TRBV19 to TRBJ1-2, with TRBD1 matching 8 bases. The junction had 14 bases not matched to a gene; V was cut back by 6 bases and J by 5 bases. Germline V lookup: CDR1 LNHDA, CDR2 SQIVND (reference sequence). The CDR3 is made up of 16 amino acids. Here the CDR3 reads CASSRDRGIGAYGYTF. In DNA form, the CDR3 reads TGTGCCAGTAGCCGCGACAGGGGCATTGGGGCTTATGGCTACACCTTC.

In its sample, this clone was seen once. The chain joins TRBV10-3 to TRBJ1-6, with 9 bases fitting TRBD1. V shed 4 bases, J shed 7 bases, and the junction held 5 bases outside the gene matches. Germline V gene lookup returns CDR1 ENHRY and CDR2 SYGVKD. The CDR3 has 15 residues. The CDR3 sequence: CAISVGTGYNSPLHF. CDR3 in DNA: TGTGCCATCAGTGTTGGGACAGGGTACAATTCACCCCTCCACTTT.

The chain is built from TRBV21-1 and TRBJ1-5. TRBV21-1 is classified as a pseudogene. The CDR3 has 15 residues. CDR3 bases: TGTGCCAGCAGCAAGCGGGCAGGAAGCAATCAGCCCCAGCATTTT. Protein sequence: CASSKRAGSNQPQHF.

The chain recombines TRBV11-2 with TRBJ1-6, with a possible D match to TRBD1 (5 bases). This CDR3 has 14 amino acids. Trimming removed 1 base from V and 13 bases from J, with 14 bases in between. Germline loops: CDR1 SGHAT, CDR2 FQNNGV. CDR3 sequence (DNA): TGTGCCAGCAGCTTAGGGGGGGGGAAATTCCCCCTCCACTTT. This encodes CASSLGGGKFPLHF.